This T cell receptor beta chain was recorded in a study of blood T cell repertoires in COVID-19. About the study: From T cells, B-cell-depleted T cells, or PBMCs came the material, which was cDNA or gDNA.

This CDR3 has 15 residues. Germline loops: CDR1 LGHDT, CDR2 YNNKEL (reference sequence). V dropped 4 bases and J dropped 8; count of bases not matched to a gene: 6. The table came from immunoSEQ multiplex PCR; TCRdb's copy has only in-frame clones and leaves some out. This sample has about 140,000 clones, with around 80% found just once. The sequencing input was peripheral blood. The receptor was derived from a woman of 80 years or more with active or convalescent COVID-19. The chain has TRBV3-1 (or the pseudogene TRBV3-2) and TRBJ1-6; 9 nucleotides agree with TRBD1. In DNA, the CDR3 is TGTGCCAGCAGCCCAACGGGACAGGGAGATTCACCCCTCCACTTT. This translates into CASSPTGQGDSPLHF.